The sequence of this TCR beta chain was determined in a study of OX40 agonist ivuxolimab in advanced cancers. The study in broad terms: Ivuxolimab was a fully human IgG2 agonistic monoclonal antibody targeting the costimulatory receptor OX40 (CD134). Among the approximately 50 dose-escalation patients, around 20 had hepatocellular carcinoma, approximately 15 melanoma, 9 renal cell carcinoma and 9 head and neck cancer. The paper describes the monotherapy dose-escalation part (N of about 47 patients) of the phase I trial of ivuxolimab. Peripheral TCRbeta sequencing aimed to test whether ivuxolimab altered TCR sequence diversity and caused clonal T-cell expansion. In the dose-escalation cohort, around four fifths of patients were male, and the mean age was 60 years with a range of roughly 23 to 79. Intravenous ivuxolimab was administered to patients every 2 weeks at six dose levels: 0.01, 0.1, 0.3, 1.5, 3 and 10 mg/kg. Prior anti-PD-1, anti-PD-L1 or anti-CTLA-4 therapy was permitted, and about two fifths of dose-escalation patients had received checkpoint inhibitors. Partial responses occurred in three dose-escalation patients: two with cutaneous melanoma and one with hepatocellular carcinoma. Summary of the overall study and its limitations: After ivuxolimab, more expanded clones were found on average in CD8+ T cells than in CD4+ T cells. Partial responders in the 0.1-3.0 mg/kg groups had among the lowest normalized peripheral clonal expansion, especially among CD8+ T cells. The antigen specificity of the peripheral T cells that underwent clonal expansion was not determined. Low levels of normalized T-cell clonal expansion were also seen in some patients who did not respond. Clonal expansion of both CD4+ and CD8+ blood T cells was observed from baseline to week 6 at doses 0.1 to 3.0 mg/kg.

Genomic DNA was extracted from sorted cells for sequencing of the TCRbeta CDR3 region. The immunoSEQ Assay was used for sequencing of TCRbeta CDR3 regions. In TCRdb, the immuneACCESS table is reduced to in-frame sequences with V and J assigned. These tables do not hold every clone; where another copy was compared, an unresolved V gene accounts for under half, and the others remain unexplained. The sample table shows roughly 15,000 clones, and about 94% are seen once. The top ten clones comprise about 20% of the sample. Measured from the cysteine to the phenylalanine, the CDR3 is 14 residues long. CDR3 DNA is the only sequence kept; it has 42 bases, read in frame from the first base. Per the germline V gene (reference sequence), SGHNT is the CDR1 and YYREEE is the CDR2. The junction carries 15 bases between V and J, which are trimmed by 4 bases and 5 bases respectively. Patients with autoimmune disease history or receiving systemic immunosuppression were excluded from the trial. In every dose cohort, peripheral blood was drawn for TCR sequencing at baseline, cycle 4 day 1, and cycle 7 day 1. The samples were taken from a phase I, first-in-human, multicenter, open-label dose-escalation trial of ivuxolimab. Adults with locally advanced or metastatic melanoma, renal cell carcinoma, hepatocellular carcinoma or head and neck squamous cell carcinoma were enrolled in the trial. Before TCR sequencing, CD4+ T cells and CD8+ T cells from peripheral blood were sorted into separate populations.

On this clone itself: This clone's antigen is unknown. The record has no base qualities; no much larger clone is one base away.

The starting material was CD4+ or CD8+ T cells sorted from blood, obtained in a trial of the OX40 agonist ivuxolimab. This chain is built from TRBV5-4 and TRBJ1-1, and perhaps TRBD1 as D gene, on 6 matching bases. The source is an adult with an advanced solid tumor such as melanoma, head and neck, liver or kidney cancer. The DNA is as follows: TGTGCCAGCAGCCTAGGGGGGGGAGGGACTGAAGCTTTCTTT. Translated, this is CASSLGGGGTEAFF.